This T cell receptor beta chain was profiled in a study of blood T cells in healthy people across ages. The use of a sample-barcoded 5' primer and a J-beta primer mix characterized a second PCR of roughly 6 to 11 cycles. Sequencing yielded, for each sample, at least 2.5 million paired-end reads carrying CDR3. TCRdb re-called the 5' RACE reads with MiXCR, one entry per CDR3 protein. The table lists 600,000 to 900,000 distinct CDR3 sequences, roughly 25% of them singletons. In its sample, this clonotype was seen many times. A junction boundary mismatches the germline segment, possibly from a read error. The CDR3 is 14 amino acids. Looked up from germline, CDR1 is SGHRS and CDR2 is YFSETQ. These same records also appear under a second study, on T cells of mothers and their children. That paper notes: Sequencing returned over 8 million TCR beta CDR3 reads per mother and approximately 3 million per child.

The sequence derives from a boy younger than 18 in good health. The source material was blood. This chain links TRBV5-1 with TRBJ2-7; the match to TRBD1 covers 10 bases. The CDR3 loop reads CASSSGTGAYEQYF. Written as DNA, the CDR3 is TGTGCCAGCAGTTCCGGGACAGGGGCCTACGAGCAGTACTTC.